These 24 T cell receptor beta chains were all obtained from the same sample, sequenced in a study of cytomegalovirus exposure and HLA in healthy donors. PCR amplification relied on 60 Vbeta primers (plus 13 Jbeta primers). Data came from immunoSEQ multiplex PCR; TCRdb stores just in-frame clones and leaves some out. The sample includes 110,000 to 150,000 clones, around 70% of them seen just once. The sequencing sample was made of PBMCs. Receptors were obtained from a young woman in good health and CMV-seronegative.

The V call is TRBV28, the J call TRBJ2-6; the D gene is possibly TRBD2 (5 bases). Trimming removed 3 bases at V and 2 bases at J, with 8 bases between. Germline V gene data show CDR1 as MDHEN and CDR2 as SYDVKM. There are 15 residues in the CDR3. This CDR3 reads CASSFAGAGANVLTF. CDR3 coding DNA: TGTGCCAGCAGTTTCGCCGGGGCTGGGGCCAACGTCCTGACTTTC. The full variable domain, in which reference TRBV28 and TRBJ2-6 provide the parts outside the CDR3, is DVKVTQSSRYLVKRTGEKVFLECVQDMDHENMFWYRQDPGLGLRLIYFSYDVKMKEKGDIPEGYSVSREKKERFSLILESASTNQTSMYLCASSFAGAGANVLTFGAGSRLTVL.

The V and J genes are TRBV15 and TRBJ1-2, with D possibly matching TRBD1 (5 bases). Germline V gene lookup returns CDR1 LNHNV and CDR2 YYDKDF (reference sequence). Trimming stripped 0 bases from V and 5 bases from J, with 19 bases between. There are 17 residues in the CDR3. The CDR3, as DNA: TGTGCCACCAGCAGAGATAAGAGCGGGGCCCCGGGGTATGGCTACACCTTC. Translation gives CATSRDKSGAPGYGYTF.

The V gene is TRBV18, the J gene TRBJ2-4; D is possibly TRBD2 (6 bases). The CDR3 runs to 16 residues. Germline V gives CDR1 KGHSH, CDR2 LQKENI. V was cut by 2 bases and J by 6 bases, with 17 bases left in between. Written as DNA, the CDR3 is TGTGCCAGCTCACCAGGGGAGGCAGGGCGAATAAACATTCAGTACTTC. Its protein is CASSPGEAGRINIQYF.

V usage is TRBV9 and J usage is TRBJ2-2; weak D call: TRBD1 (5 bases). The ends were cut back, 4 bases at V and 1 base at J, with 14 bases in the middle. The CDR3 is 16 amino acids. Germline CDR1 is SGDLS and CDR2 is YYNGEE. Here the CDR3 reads CASSTLPDRNTGELFF. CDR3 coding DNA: TGTGCCAGCAGCACCCTACCCGACAGGAACACCGGGGAGCTGTTTTTT.

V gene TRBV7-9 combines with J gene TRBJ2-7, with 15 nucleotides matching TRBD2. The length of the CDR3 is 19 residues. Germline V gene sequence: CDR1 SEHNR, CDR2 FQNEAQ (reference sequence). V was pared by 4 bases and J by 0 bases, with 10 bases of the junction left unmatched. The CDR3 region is CASSSSPGLAGGSSYEQYV. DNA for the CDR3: TGTGCCAGCAGCTCATCACCGGGACTAGCGGGGGGAAGCTCCTACGAGCAGTACGTC.

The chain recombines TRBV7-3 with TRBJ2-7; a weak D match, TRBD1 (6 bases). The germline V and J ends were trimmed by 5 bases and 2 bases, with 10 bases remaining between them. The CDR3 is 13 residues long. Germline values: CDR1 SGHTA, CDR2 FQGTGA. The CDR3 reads CASSRGIAYEQYF. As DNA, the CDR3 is TGTGCCAGCAGCAGGGGGATAGCCTACGAGCAGTACTTC.

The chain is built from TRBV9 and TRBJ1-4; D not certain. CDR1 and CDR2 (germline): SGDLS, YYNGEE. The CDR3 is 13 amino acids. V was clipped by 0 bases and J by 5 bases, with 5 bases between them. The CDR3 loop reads CASSVDGNEKLFF. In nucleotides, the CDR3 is TGTGCCAGCAGCGTAGACGGGAATGAAAAACTGTTTTTT. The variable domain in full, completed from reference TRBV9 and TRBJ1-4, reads DSGVTQTPKHLITATGQRVTLRCSPRSGDLSVYWYQQSLDQGLQFLIQYYNGEERAKGNILERFSAQQFPDLHSELNLSSLELGDSALYFCASSVDGNEKLFFGSGTQLSVL.

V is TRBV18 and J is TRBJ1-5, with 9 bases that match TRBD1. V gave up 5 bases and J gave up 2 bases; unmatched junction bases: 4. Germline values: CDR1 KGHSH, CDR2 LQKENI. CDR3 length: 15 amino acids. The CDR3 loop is CASSADRGGNQPQHF. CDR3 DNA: TGTGCCAGCTCAGCGGACAGGGGCGGCAATCAGCCCCAGCATTTT.

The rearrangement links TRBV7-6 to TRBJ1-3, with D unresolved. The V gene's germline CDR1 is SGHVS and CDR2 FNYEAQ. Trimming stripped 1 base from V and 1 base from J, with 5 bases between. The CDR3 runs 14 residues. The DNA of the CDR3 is TGTGCCAGCAGCTTAGATCCATCTGGAAACACCATATATTTT. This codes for CASSLDPSGNTIYF. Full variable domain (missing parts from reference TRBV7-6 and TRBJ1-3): GAGVSQSPRYKVTKRGQDVALRCDPISGHVSLYWYRQALGQGPEFLTYFNYEAQQDKSGLPNDRFSAERPEGSISTLTIQRTEQRDSAMYRCASSLDPSGNTIYFGEGSWLTVV.

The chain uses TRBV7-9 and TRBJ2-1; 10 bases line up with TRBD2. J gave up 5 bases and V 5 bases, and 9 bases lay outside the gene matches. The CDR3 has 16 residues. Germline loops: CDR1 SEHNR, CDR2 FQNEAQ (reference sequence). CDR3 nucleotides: TGTGCCAGCAGCCCACAGGGACTAGCGATCAACAATGAGCAGTTCTTC. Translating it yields CASSPQGLAINNEQFF. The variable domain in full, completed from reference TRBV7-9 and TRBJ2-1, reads DTGVSQNPRHKITKRGQNVTFRCDPISEHNRLYWYRQTLGQGPEFLTYFQNEAQLEKSRLLSDRFSAERPKGSFSTLEIQRTEQGDSAMYLCASSPQGLAINNEQFFGPGTRLTVL.

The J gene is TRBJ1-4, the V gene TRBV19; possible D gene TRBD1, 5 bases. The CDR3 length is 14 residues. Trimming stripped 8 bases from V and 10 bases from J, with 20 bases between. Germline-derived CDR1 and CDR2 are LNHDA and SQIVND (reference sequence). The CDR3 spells CASAGTPGAGKLFF. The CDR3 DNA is TGTGCCAGTGCCGGGACCCCGGGAGCGGGAAAACTGTTTTTT.

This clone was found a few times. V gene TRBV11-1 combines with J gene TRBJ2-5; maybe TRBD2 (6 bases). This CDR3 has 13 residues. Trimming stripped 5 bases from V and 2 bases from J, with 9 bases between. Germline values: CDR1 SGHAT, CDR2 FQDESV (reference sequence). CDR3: CASSAGLQETQYF. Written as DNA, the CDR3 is TGTGCCAGCAGCGCGGGGCTTCAAGAGACCCAGTACTTC.

CDR3 amino acids: CATGGPDGGYTF. The CDR3 region has the DNA TGTGCCACAGGGGGGCCCGACGGGGGCTACACCTTC. The V call is TRBV2, the J call TRBJ1-2; 7 bases fit TRBD1. Germline V CDR1 and CDR2: SNHLY, FYNNEI. The CDR3 contains 12 residues. V shed 10 bases and J 8 bases; nucleotides not matched to a gene: 10. Based on the CDR3 plus reference TRBV2 and TRBJ1-2, the full variable domain is EPEVTQTPSHQVTQMGQEVILRCVPISNHLYFYWYRQILGQKVEFLVSFYNNEISEKSEIFDDQFSVERPDGSNFTLKIRSTKLEDSAMYFCATGGPDGGYTFGSGTRLTVV.

CDR3 in amino acids: CAWSVQQAGANVLTF. CDR3 bases: TGTGCCTGGAGTGTACAGCAGGCTGGGGCCAACGTCCTGACTTTC. This sequence joins TRBV30 and TRBJ2-6; D is undetermined. Germline-derived CDR1 and CDR2 are GTSNPN and SVGIG (reference sequence). CDR3 length: 15 residues. V was clipped by 0 bases and J by 2 bases, with 8 bases between them.

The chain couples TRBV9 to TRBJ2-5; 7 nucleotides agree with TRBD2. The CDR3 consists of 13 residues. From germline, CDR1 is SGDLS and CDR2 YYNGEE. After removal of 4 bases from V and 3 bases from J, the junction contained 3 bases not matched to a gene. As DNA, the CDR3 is TGTGCCAGCAGCTCAGGACTAGAAGAGACCCAGTACTTC. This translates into CASSSGLEETQYF.

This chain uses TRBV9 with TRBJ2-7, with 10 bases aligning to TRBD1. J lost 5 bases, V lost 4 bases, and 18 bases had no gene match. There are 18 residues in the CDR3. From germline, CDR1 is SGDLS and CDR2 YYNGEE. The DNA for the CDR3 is TGTGCCAGCAGCCCAGACAGGGGGCGAAGGACACAGCGAGACGAGCAGTACTTC. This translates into CASSPDRGRRTQRDEQYF.

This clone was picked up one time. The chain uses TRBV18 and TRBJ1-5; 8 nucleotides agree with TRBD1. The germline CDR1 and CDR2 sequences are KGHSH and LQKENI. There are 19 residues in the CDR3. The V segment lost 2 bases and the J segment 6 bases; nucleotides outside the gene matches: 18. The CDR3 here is CASSPTEGQGARIGQPQHF. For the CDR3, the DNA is TGTGCCAGCTCACCAACCGAGGGCCAGGGGGCGCGAATTGGTCAGCCCCAGCATTTT.

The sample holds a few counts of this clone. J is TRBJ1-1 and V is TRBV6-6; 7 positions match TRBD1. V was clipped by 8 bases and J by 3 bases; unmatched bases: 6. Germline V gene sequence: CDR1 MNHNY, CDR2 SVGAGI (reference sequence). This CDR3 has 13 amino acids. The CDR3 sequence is CASGDRAYTEAFF. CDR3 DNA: TGTGCCAGCGGAGACAGGGCCTACACTGAAGCTTTCTTT.

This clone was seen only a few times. CDR3 DNA sequence: TGTGCCAGCAGGATCTCAGGGCGGGGGGGCCGAGGCGAGACCCAGTACTTC. Protein sequence: CASRISGRGGRGETQYF. The rearrangement links TRBV7-8 to TRBJ2-5; 9 nucleotides agree with TRBD2. Germline V gives CDR1 SGHVS, CDR2 FQNEAQ. The CDR3 extends over 17 amino acids. The V segment lost 6 bases and the J segment 5 bases; nucleotides outside the gene matches: 16.

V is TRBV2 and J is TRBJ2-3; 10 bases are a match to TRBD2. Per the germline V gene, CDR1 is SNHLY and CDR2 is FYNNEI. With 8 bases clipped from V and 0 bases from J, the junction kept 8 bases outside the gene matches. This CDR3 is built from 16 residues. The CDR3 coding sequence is TGTGCCAGCTGGACTAGCGGAGCTACTAGCACAGATACGCAGTATTTT. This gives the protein CASWTSGATSTDTQYF.

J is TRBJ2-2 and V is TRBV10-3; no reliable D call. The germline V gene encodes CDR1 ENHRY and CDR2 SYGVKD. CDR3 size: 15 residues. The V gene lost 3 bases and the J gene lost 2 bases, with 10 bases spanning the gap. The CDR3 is CAISETSLNTGELFF. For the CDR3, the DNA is TGTGCCATCAGTGAAACTTCGCTCAACACCGGGGAGCTGTTTTTT.

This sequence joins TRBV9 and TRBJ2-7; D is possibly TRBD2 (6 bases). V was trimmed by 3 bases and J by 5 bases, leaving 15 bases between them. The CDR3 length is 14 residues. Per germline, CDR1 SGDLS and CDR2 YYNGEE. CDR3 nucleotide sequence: TGTGCCAGCAGCGCCGAGTGGAGGGCGGACGAGCAGTACTTC. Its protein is CASSAEWRADEQYF.

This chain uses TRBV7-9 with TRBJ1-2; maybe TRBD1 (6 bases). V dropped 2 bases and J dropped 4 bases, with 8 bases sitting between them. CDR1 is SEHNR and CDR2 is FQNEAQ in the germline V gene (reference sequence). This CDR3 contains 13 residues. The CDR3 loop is CASSLTGSYGYTF. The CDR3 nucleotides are TGTGCCAGCAGCTTAACAGGGAGCTATGGCTACACCTTC.

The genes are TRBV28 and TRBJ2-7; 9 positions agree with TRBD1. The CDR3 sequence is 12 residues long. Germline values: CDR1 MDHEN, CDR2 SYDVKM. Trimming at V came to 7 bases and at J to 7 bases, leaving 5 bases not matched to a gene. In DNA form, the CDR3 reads TGTGCCAGCACGGACAGGGGTAGGGAGCAGTACTTC. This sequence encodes CASTDRGREQYF.